A selection of T cell receptor beta chains follows, all from one sample in a study of cytomegalovirus exposure and HLA in healthy donors. Measured with immunoSEQ multiplex PCR; TCRdb has only the in-frame clones, and not every one. The table has 100,000 to 150,000 clones, 78% seen once; the top ten hold about 11%. Specimen: PBMCs. The receptor set was obtained from a man aged 25 to 40 in good health and CMV-seropositive. Both conserved end residues are part of each CDR3. Fields, in order: V gene, J gene, clone size, D gene, CDR3 protein, CDR3 DNA. D genes are given only for firm matches. The size of a clone is reported for some rows only, either as once, few or many, or as a class for expanded clones.

V gene: TRBV6-5
J gene: TRBJ1-3
clone size: .
D gene: TRBD1
CDR3 protein: CASSRDRGLGNTIYF
CDR3 DNA: TGTGCCAGCAGCCGAGACAGGGGGCTTGGAAACACCATATATTTT

V gene: TRBV11-3
J gene: TRBJ2-3
clone size: .
D gene: TRBD2
CDR3 protein: CASSPGASGSTDTQYF
CDR3 DNA: TGTGCCAGCAGTCCCGGGGCTAGCGGGAGCACAGATACGCAGTATTTT

V gene: TRBV2
J gene: TRBJ1-2
clone size: few
D gene: TRBD1
CDR3 protein: CASNLQGAPVYGYTF
CDR3 DNA: TGTGCCAGCAACCTACAGGGGGCGCCGGTCTATGGCTACACCTTC

V gene: TRBV6-6
J gene: TRBJ1-3
clone size: .
D gene: TRBD1
CDR3 protein: CASSAGTGMNTIYF
CDR3 DNA: TGTGCCAGCAGTGCCGGGACAGGGATGAACACCATATATTTT

V gene: TRBV19
J gene: TRBJ1-1
clone size: .
D gene: TRBD1
CDR3 protein: CASSKRDSTEAFF
CDR3 DNA: TGTGCCAGTAGTAAACGGGACAGCACTGAAGCTTTCTTT

V gene: TRBV2
J gene: TRBJ2-2
clone size: once
D gene: TRBD1
CDR3 protein: CASSRTGTRQGELFF
CDR3 DNA: TGTGCCAGCAGTAGGACAGGGACACGGCAAGGGGAGCTGTTTTTT

V gene: TRBV11-2
J gene: TRBJ2-1
clone size: .
D gene: TRBD2
CDR3 protein: CASSSGLAGGLNEQFF
CDR3 DNA: TGTGCCAGCAGCTCGGGACTAGCGGGAGGGTTAAATGAGCAGTTCTTC

V gene: TRBV28
J gene: TRBJ1-1
clone size: .
D gene: TRBD1
CDR3 protein: CASSPGTVNTEAFF
CDR3 DNA: TGTGCCAGCAGTCCGGGGACAGTGAACACTGAAGCTTTCTTT

V gene: TRBV28
J gene: TRBJ2-3
clone size: .
D gene: TRBD2
CDR3 protein: CASSALAEPDTQYF
CDR3 DNA: TGTGCCAGCAGCGCCCTAGCGGAGCCAGATACGCAGTATTTT

V gene: TRBV28
J gene: TRBJ2-2
clone size: .
D gene: TRBD2
CDR3 protein: CASSREGQGFF
CDR3 DNA: TGTGCCAGCAGTAGGGAGGGCCAGGGGTTTTTT

V gene: TRBV7-9
J gene: TRBJ2-7
clone size: .
D gene: .
CDR3 protein: CASSWKGTPLQEQYF
CDR3 DNA: TGTGCCAGCAGCTGGAAGGGGACTCCCTTACAGGAGCAGTACTTC

V gene: TRBV4-1
J gene: TRBJ1-1
clone size: .
D gene: TRBD1
CDR3 protein: CASSLHDRVNTEAFF
CDR3 DNA: TGCGCCAGCAGCCTACATGACAGGGTGAACACTGAAGCTTTCTTT

V gene: TRBV30
J gene: TRBJ1-2
clone size: .
D gene: .
CDR3 protein: CAWSVTPPGGYTF
CDR3 DNA: TGTGCCTGGAGTGTAACCCCGCCGGGTGGCTACACCTTC

V gene: TRBV11-1
J gene: TRBJ2-3
clone size: .
D gene: TRBD2
CDR3 protein: CASSLRAGVTDTQYF
CDR3 DNA: TGTGCCAGCAGCTTACGAGCGGGAGTCACAGATACGCAGTATTTT

V gene: TRBV11-2
J gene: TRBJ2-7
clone size: .
D gene: TRBD2
CDR3 protein: CASSLMPSGAYEQYF
CDR3 DNA: TGTGCCAGCAGCTTAATGCCTAGCGGGGCCTACGAGCAGTACTTC

V gene: TRBV27
J gene: TRBJ1-2
clone size: .
D gene: .
CDR3 protein: CASSKGMVGYTF
CDR3 DNA: TGTGCCAGCAGTAAGGGGATGGTCGGCTACACCTTC

V gene: TRBV27
J gene: TRBJ1-3
clone size: .
D gene: TRBD1
CDR3 protein: CASSPWTGRSGNTIYF
CDR3 DNA: TGTGCCAGCAGTCCCTGGACAGGGAGATCTGGAAACACCATATATTTT

V gene: TRBV5-5
J gene: TRBJ1-5
clone size: few
D gene: TRBD1
CDR3 protein: CASPLGQYSNQPQHF
CDR3 DNA: TGTGCCAGCCCCCTGGGACAGTATAGCAATCAGCCCCAGCATTTT

V gene: TRBV28
J gene: TRBJ1-1
clone size: .
D gene: .
CDR3 protein: CASSHPGSEAFF
CDR3 DNA: TGTGCCAGCAGCCACCCGGGATCTGAAGCTTTCTTT

V gene: TRBV15
J gene: TRBJ1-1
clone size: .
D gene: .
CDR3 protein: CATSREGGTEAFF
CDR3 DNA: TGTGCCACCAGCAGGGAAGGGGGCACTGAAGCTTTCTTT